What follows describes a single T cell receptor (beta chain). Per germline, CDR1 MNHEY and CDR2 SVGAGI. The CDR3 consists of 14 residues. V was trimmed by 7 bases and J by 8 bases, leaving 20 bases between them. The authors' processing: Researchers report that nucleated cell counts were estimated from reference gene primer amplification. TCRdb's table, derived via immunoSEQ multiplex PCR, lists solely in-frame clones and lacks some. D and trimming were read from the DNA, whereas the V and J calls and clone size are those reported in that table. The sample lists 30,000 to 35,000 clones; approximately 89% were seen once. The sample is drawn from a study of blood T cell repertoires in COVID-19. Turning to the study itself: Samples representing acute and convalescent COVID-19 were sourced from the United States, Italy and Spain. T cells, B-cell-depleted T cells, or PBMCs provided the cDNA or gDNA that served as material.

What was sequenced was peripheral blood. The J gene is TRBJ1-2, the V gene TRBV6-5; D possibly corresponds to TRBD1 (6 bases). This receptor was taken from a man aged 55 to 70 with active COVID-19. CDR3 in amino acids: CASTNSGTLRGYTF. The CDR3 bases are TGTGCCAGCACCAACTCTGGGACATTGAGGGGCTACACCTTC.